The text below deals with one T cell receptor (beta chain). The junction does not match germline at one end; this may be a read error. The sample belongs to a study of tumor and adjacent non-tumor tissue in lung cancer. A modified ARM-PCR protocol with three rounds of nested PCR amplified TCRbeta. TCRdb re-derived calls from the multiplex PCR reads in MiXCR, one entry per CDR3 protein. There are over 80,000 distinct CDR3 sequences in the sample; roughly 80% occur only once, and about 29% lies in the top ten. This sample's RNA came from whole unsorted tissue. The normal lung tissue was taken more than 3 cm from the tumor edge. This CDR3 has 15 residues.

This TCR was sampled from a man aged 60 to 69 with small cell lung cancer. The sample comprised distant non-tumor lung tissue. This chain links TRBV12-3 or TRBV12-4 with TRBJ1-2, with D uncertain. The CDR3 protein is CASSPRVGGVYCYTF. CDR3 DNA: TGTGCCAGCAGTCCTCGGGTCGGAGGTGTCTATTGCTACACCTTC.